This record looks at one T cell receptor beta chain sequence and its context. This table comes from immunoSEQ multiplex PCR, and its TCRdb copy is limited to in-frame clones, with some not included. The sample has 45,000 to 50,000 clones; 80% to 95% are singletons. CDR3 size: 15 residues. Trimming removed 0 bases at V and 5 bases at J, with 11 bases between. Looked up from germline, CDR1 is SGHRS and CDR2 is YFSETQ. The record originates from a study of technical replicates of blood from several donors. The TCR was taken from a human donor in good health. Some clones in this sample may be carry-over from other donors' samples. This sequence joins TRBV5-1 and TRBJ2-2, with D possibly being TRBD1 (6 bases). The sequencing input was PBMCs. CDR3 coding DNA: TGCGCCAGCAGCTTGGTAGGGGGTGCTACCGGGGAGCTGTTTTTT. Translated: CASSLVGGATGELFF.